This passage covers 29 T cell receptor beta chains from one sample sequenced in a study of graft-versus-host responses after intestinal transplantation. These receptors have no known antigen. TCRdb keeps only in-frame clones here, not all; method: immunoSEQ multiplex PCR. The data contain 100,000 or so clones, roughly 84% of them singletons. The sample consisted of unstimulated CD4+ T cells sorted from spleen or lymph node cells, taken before transplant. These receptors were obtained from a human donor who was the organ donor for an intestinal transplant.

This clone was seen just once. A junction end diverges from the germline sequence, so it may reflect a read error. V usage is TRBV7-8 and J usage is TRBJ2-7; D may be TRBD2 (6 bases). This CDR3 has 14 residues. Germline V gene sequence: CDR1 SGHVS, CDR2 FQNEAQ. CDR3 nucleotides: TGTGCCAGCAGCCTAGCGACCGGATCCTACGAGCAGTACTTC. Protein: CASSLATGSYEQYF.

V is TRBV11-3 and J is TRBJ1-5; 8 bases agree with TRBD1. V gave up 2 bases and J gave up 3 bases; unmatched junction bases: 3. The germline V gene has CDR1 SGHNT and CDR2 YENEEA. The CDR3 is made up of 15 amino acids. The CDR3 coding sequence is TGTGCCAGCAGCTTACAGGGGGCTTTCAATCAGCCCCAGCATTTT. Translation: CASSLQGAFNQPQHF.

The chain recombines TRBV28 with TRBJ1-5; perhaps TRBD1 as D (6 bases). CDR3 size: 14 residues. The V gene's germline CDR1 is MDHEN and CDR2 SYDVKM. The V gene lost 8 bases and the J gene lost 2 bases, with 13 bases spanning the gap. In nucleotides, the CDR3 is TGTGCCAGCGATAGGGGGGGCGGCAATCAGCCCCAGCATTTT. Protein sequence: CASDRGGGNQPQHF.

This clone was picked up one time. The chain uses TRBV19 and TRBJ1-1; D call uncertain. V was clipped by 3 bases and J by 0 bases, with 8 bases between them. CDR3 length equals 14 residues. Looked up from germline, CDR1 is LNHDA and CDR2 is SQIVND (reference sequence). DNA for the CDR3: TGTGCCAGTAGTATGCCCGCGGTGAACACTGAAGCTTTCTTT. Translation: CASSMPAVNTEAFF.

In DNA form, the CDR3 reads TGTGCCAGCAGGGGGACCGGTGCTAACTATGGCTACACCTTC. As protein: CASRGTGANYGYTF. The chain links TRBV2 to TRBJ1-2; D is perhaps TRBD1 (5 bases). CDR3 size: 14 residues. Between the trimmed V and J ends, which lost 6 bases and 0 bases, there was a span of 11 bases. The V gene's germline CDR1 is SNHLY and CDR2 FYNNEI.

This clone was recorded a few times. CDR3 residues: CASSASNYGYTF. The CDR3, as DNA: TGTGCCAGTAGCGCCTCTAACTATGGCTACACCTTC. The chain couples TRBV19 to TRBJ1-2; no firm D call. CDR3 length equals 12 residues. The V end lost 6 bases, the J end lost 0 bases, and 5 bases lay between the germline ends. The V gene's germline CDR1 is LNHDA and CDR2 SQIVND (reference sequence).

V gene TRBV29-1 combines with J gene TRBJ1-3; perhaps TRBD1 as D (5 bases). This CDR3 region has 13 residues. V lost 7 bases, J lost 3 bases, and 13 bases lay in between. Looked up from germline, CDR1 is SQVTM and CDR2 is ANQGSEA. The CDR3 reads CSASQEIGNTIYF. Here the CDR3 DNA reads TGCAGCGCCTCACAGGAAATTGGAAACACCATATATTTT.

The V gene is TRBV19, the J gene TRBJ2-7; the match to TRBD1 covers 7 bases. V shed 0 bases and J 1 base; nucleotides not matched to a gene: 3. Germline V CDR1 and CDR2: LNHDA, SQIVND (reference sequence). The CDR3 length is 15 residues. CDR3 DNA: TGTGCCAGTAGTATAGAGACAGGGCGATCCTACGAGCAGTACTTC. Translating it yields CASSIETGRSYEQYF.

This clone occurred a few times. The chain joins TRBV6-6 to TRBJ1-5; weak D call: TRBD1 (5 bases). Trimming cost V 10 bases and J 0 bases, with 13 bases left between them. The CDR3 sequence is 14 residues long. Germline lookup yields CDR1 MNHNY and CDR2 SVGAGI (reference sequence). CDR3 amino acids: CATRDSYSNQPQHF. The CDR3 DNA sequence: TGTGCCACCAGAGACAGTTATAGCAATCAGCCCCAGCATTTT.

This chain uses TRBV5-4 with TRBJ1-1, with D possibly being TRBD1 (6 bases). The V gene's germline CDR1 is SGHNT and CDR2 YYREEE (reference sequence). Trimming cost V 2 bases and J 1 base, with 9 bases left between them. CDR3 size: 14 residues. CDR3 sequence: CASSFGQSNTEAFF. The CDR3 bases are TGTGCCAGCAGCTTTGGACAGTCGAACACTGAAGCTTTCTTT.

The chain has TRBV4-2 and TRBJ1-3; no definite D call. This CDR3 has 16 amino acids. The V gene's germline CDR1 is LGHNA and CDR2 YNFKEQ. V lost 0 bases and J 3 bases, leaving 12 bases between the germline ends. This chain's CDR3 is CASSQDARENGNTIYF. For the CDR3, the DNA is TGTGCCAGCAGCCAAGATGCCCGGGAGAATGGAAACACCATATATTTT.

This chain uses TRBV28 with TRBJ2-7, with 7 nucleotides matching TRBD1. With 4 bases clipped from V and 3 bases from J, the junction kept 6 bases outside the gene matches. This CDR3 comprises 14 residues. Germline lookup yields CDR1 MDHEN and CDR2 SYDVKM. CDR3 DNA sequence: TGTGCCAGCAGTTCATCTGACAGGGACTACGAGCAGTACTTC. Amino acid sequence: CASSSSDRDYEQYF. The full variable domain, in which reference TRBV28 and TRBJ2-7 provide the parts outside the CDR3, is DVKVTQSSRYLVKRTGEKVFLECVQDMDHENMFWYRQDPGLGLRLIYFSYDVKMKEKGDIPEGYSVSREKKERFSLILESASTNQTSMYLCASSSSDRDYEQYFGPGTRLTVT.

This clone has just one count. The chain employs TRBV2 and TRBJ2-1; D call uncertain. Germline V lookup: CDR1 SNHLY, CDR2 FYNNEI. V was clipped by 1 base and J by 6 bases, with 10 bases between them. The CDR3 covers 14 residues. CDR3 sequence: CASSEGDRGNEQFF. CDR3 sequence (DNA): TGTGCCAGCAGTGAAGGTGATCGTGGCAATGAGCAGTTCTTC.

The chain recombines TRBV6-1 with TRBJ1-3; D not resolved. Per germline, CDR1 MNHNS and CDR2 SASEGT. Trimming removed 6 bases at V and 0 bases at J, with 12 bases between. The CDR3 extends over 15 amino acids. CDR3 in DNA: TGTGCCAGCAGGATAGACACAAACTCTGGAAACACCATATATTTT. Protein: CASRIDTNSGNTIYF.

This clone was found once. The chain has TRBV2 and TRBJ1-1; D is possibly TRBD1 (5 bases). V dropped 6 bases and J dropped 5 bases, with 19 bases sitting between them. From germline, CDR1 is SNHLY and CDR2 FYNNEI. The CDR3 has 15 residues. This chain's CDR3 is CASSAESPGTTEAFF. CDR3 coding DNA: TGTGCCAGCAGCGCCGAGTCCCCAGGGACTACTGAAGCTTTCTTT.

The chain couples TRBV4-1 to TRBJ2-1, with D hard to call. From germline, CDR1 is MGHRA and CDR2 YSYEKL. There are 14 residues in the CDR3. The V gene lost 6 bases and the J gene lost 8 bases, with 17 bases spanning the gap. CDR3 amino acids: CASRPVGGKDEQFF. The CDR3 region has the DNA TGCGCCAGCAGACCTGTGGGTGGCAAGGATGAGCAGTTCTTC.

The DNA for the CDR3 is TGCGCCAGCAGCCCTGGGACAGGGTCGGGCTTGTACGAGCAGTACTTC. This sequence encodes CASSPGTGSGLYEQYF. The chain is built from TRBV5-1 and TRBJ2-7; 9 bases align to TRBD1. With V trimmed by 4 bases and J by 4 bases, 12 bases remained unmatched. Germline V gene sequence: CDR1 SGHRS, CDR2 YFSETQ. The CDR3 covers 16 residues.

V usage is TRBV27 and J usage is TRBJ1-5, with no clear D. The CDR3 has 14 amino acids. V was pared by 4 bases and J by 3 bases, with 10 bases between. Germline V CDR1 and CDR2: MNHEY, SMNVEV (reference sequence). CDR3 sequence reads: CASSSRQINQPQHF. The CDR3 bases are TGTGCCAGCAGTTCGCGCCAGATCAATCAGCCCCAGCATTTT.

The V call is TRBV5-6, the J call TRBJ2-3; D ambiguous. Germline CDR1 is SGHDT and CDR2 is YYEEEE. This CDR3 region has 12 residues. Trimming took 3 bases from V and 2 from J, leaving 4 bases between them. CDR3 nucleotide sequence: TGTGCCAGCAGCTACCTCACAGATACGCAGTATTTT. Translation gives CASSYLTDTQYF.

This chain uses TRBV7-2 with TRBJ1-2; D gene unclear. Germline V CDR1 and CDR2: SGHTA, FQGNSA. The CDR3 is 14 amino acids. Deletions cut 1 base from V and 2 bases from J, with 8 bases between. The CDR3 reads CASSLEHRNYGYTF. CDR3 DNA sequence: TGTGCCAGCAGCTTAGAGCACCGAAACTATGGCTACACCTTC.

A remark on this clone: The sample holds other DNA sequences that translate to the same CDR3. This sequence joins TRBV5-1 and TRBJ2-3, with TRBD2 matching over 11 bases. CDR1 is SGHRS and CDR2 is YFSETQ in the germline V gene. The CDR3 sequence is 16 residues long. Trimming at V came to 2 bases and at J to 1 base, leaving 3 bases not matched to a gene. As DNA, the CDR3 is TGCGCCAGCAGCTTAACTAGCGGGGGAGGCACAGATACGCAGTATTTT. Its translation is CASSLTSGGGTDTQYF.

The chain carries TRBV9 and TRBJ1-3, with D possibly being TRBD1 (6 bases). The CDR3 length is 16 residues. Deletions cut 6 bases from V and 1 base from J, with 17 bases between. Germline V gene sequence: CDR1 SGDLS, CDR2 YYNGEE. CDR3 DNA: TGTGCCAGCACGCGAGGGGGAGGAGGATCTGGAAACACCATATATTTT. This gives the protein CASTRGGGGSGNTIYF.

The CDR3 region has the DNA TGTGCCAGCAGCTTTGGAGCCACACCTTCCTACGAGCAGTACTTC. This encodes CASSFGATPSYEQYF. This rearrangement joins TRBV5-6 to TRBJ2-7, with D unclear. Germline V gives CDR1 SGHDT, CDR2 YYEEEE. V shed 2 bases and J shed 1 base, with 13 bases lying between them. The CDR3 length is 15 residues.

About this clone itself: One end of the junction fails to match germline, which may point to a read error. This sequence joins TRBV11-1 and TRBJ2-2, with D possibly being TRBD2 (5 bases). Germline-derived CDR1 and CDR2 are SGHAT and FQDESV (reference sequence). The CDR3 runs 11 residues. For the CDR3, the DNA is TGTGCCAGCAGTGGGGTCGGGGAGCTGCTTTTT. It encodes CASSGVGELLF.

The rearrangement uses TRBV7-9 and TRBJ1-2; tentatively, D is TRBD1 (5 bases). Germline lookup yields CDR1 SEHNR and CDR2 FQNEAQ (reference sequence). CDR3 length: 16 residues. Trimming took off 1 base at V and 1 base at J, with 13 bases between the two ends. The CDR3 region has the DNA TGTGCCAGCAGCTTAGTTTCGGGGGGACGTAACTATGGCTACACCTTC. As protein: CASSLVSGGRNYGYTF.

A single count supports this clone. The chain recombines TRBV27 with TRBJ2-5; 8 bases map to TRBD2. The CDR3 contains 15 residues. Germline V CDR1 and CDR2: MNHEY, SMNVEV (reference sequence). Trimming removed 1 base from V and 7 bases from J; junction bases left unmatched: 8. DNA for the CDR3: TGTGCCAGCAGTTTATTCAGCGGGGGAGGAGGGACCCAGTACTTC. Protein: CASSLFSGGGGTQYF.

This sequence joins TRBV10-3 and TRBJ2-3; D tentatively reads TRBD1 or TRBD2 (7 bases each). This CDR3 comprises 14 residues. Deletions cut 10 bases from V and 1 base from J, with 15 bases between. Per the germline V gene, CDR1 is ENHRY and CDR2 is SYGVKD. The CDR3 DNA sequence: TGTGCCACAGGGGGAGGGGGCCGCACAGATACGCAGTATTTT. Residues: CATGGGGRTDTQYF.

The chain is built from TRBV7-9 and TRBJ2-1; D is unresolved. The V gene's germline CDR1 is SEHNR and CDR2 FQNEAQ (reference sequence). V gave up 3 bases and J gave up 3 bases, with 9 bases separating them. The CDR3 sequence is 14 residues long. As DNA, the CDR3 is TGTGCCAGCAGCTTTGCGTCAAACTACAATGAGCAGTTCTTC. Translating it yields CASSFASNYNEQFF.

The genes are TRBV5-4 and TRBJ2-6; 8 nucleotides align to TRBD2. Germline loops: CDR1 SGHNT, CDR2 YYREEE (reference sequence). Trimming cost V 4 bases and J 0 bases; bases outside gene matches: 6. The CDR3 has 17 residues. CDR3 region: CASSQSGGVSGANVLTF. CDR3 DNA sequence: TGTGCCAGCAGCCAGAGCGGGGGAGTCTCTGGGGCCAACGTCCTGACTTTC.